This TCR beta chain was sequenced for a study of blood T cells in healthy people across ages. This clonotype appeared a few times. A second PCR of about 7 to 12 cycles used a sample-barcoded 5' primer and a J-beta primer mix. TCRdb reprocessed the 5' RACE reads via MiXCR and lists one record per CDR3 protein. The sample lists 800,000 or so distinct CDR3 sequences, just under 25% occurring once. V dropped 1 base and J dropped 5 bases, with 15 bases sitting between them. CDR1 is LGHDT, CDR2 YNNKEL, per germline (reference sequence). This CDR3 contains 16 residues. In addition, the sample was reused for a study of T cells of mothers and their children.

The sequenced sample was blood. The chain combines TRBV3-1 with TRBJ2-1, with TRBD2 as a possible D gene (6 bases). This clonotype was sampled from a boy younger than 18 in good health. The chain's CDR3 is CASSQGVRGLNNEQFF. The DNA of the CDR3 is TGTGCCAGCAGCCAAGGTGTTCGGGGACTGAACAATGAGCAGTTCTTC.